Listed below are T cell receptor beta chains from one sample, sequenced in a study of radiation and T cells in renal cell carcinoma. The data were produced by immunoSEQ multiplex PCR, yet TCRdb's version contains in-frame clones alone and is incomplete. The table shows roughly 60,000 clones, with roughly 79% occurring only once. This material consisted of blood, taken from a patient whose treatment included radiotherapy and nephrectomy. The receptors here all came from a man in his 60s with renal cell carcinoma. CDR3s include the opening cysteine and the closing phenylalanine or tryptophan. Fields, in order: J gene, clone size, V gene, D gene, CDR3 protein, CDR3 DNA. A D gene is named only where the DNA matches it firmly. Clone sizes are given selectively: once, few, many, or a class where the clone is expanded.

>TRBJ2-3|-|TRBV9|TRBD2
CASSVRGAGGPADTQYF
TGTGCCAGCAGCGTTCGTGGAGCGGGGGGGCCTGCAGATACGCAGTATTTT
>TRBJ1-1|-|TRBV11-2|-
CASSLFGLDVNTEAFF
TGTGCCAGCAGCTTATTCGGACTGGATGTTAACACTGAAGCTTTCTTT
>TRBJ1-1|-|TRBV15|TRBD1
CATSRGQGETFF
TGTGCCACCAGCAGAGGACAGGGGGAAACTTTCTTT
>TRBJ1-4|-|TRBV5-1|TRBD1
CASSLIPGQDEKLFF
TGCGCCAGCAGCCTAATCCCGGGACAGGACGAAAAACTGTTTTTT
>TRBJ1-2|-|TRBV6-1|-
CASSEFAAGTSF
-
>TRBJ2-1|-|TRBV7-3|-
CASSLKLAGWDEQFF
TGTGCCAGCAGCTTAAAACTGGCGGGATGGGATGAGCAGTTCTTC
>TRBJ2-3|-|TRBV2|TRBD2
CASSPTGGLADTQYF
TGTGCCAGCAGCCCCACGGGGGGACTGGCAGATACGCAGTATTTT
>TRBJ2-3|-|TRBV19|-
CASSGTTTDTQYF
TGTGCCAGTAGTGGGACCACCACAGATACGCAGTATTTT
>TRBJ1-5|-|TRBV19|TRBD1
CASSSGQGALGQHF
TGTGCCAGTAGTAGCGGACAGGGGGCATTGGGGCAGCATTTT
>TRBJ1-1|-|TRBV7-2|-
CASTSPGLGAFF
TGTGCCAGCACCTCACCCGGCTTAGGAGCTTTCTTT
>TRBJ2-3|-|TRBV7-9|TRBD1
CASSLVVGQGLYF
TGTGCCAGCAGCTTAGTAGTGGGACAGGGGTTGTATTTT
>TRBJ1-1|few|TRBV4-3|TRBD1
CASSQAGQGVAFF
TGCGCCAGCAGCCAAGCCGGACAGGGGGTGGCTTTCTTT
>TRBJ2-5|-|TRBV15|TRBD1
CATSRAGTGETQYF
TGTGCCACCAGCAGGGCAGGGACAGGAGAGACCCAGTACTTC
>TRBJ2-1|-|TRBV6-5|-
CASRAWTQSNEQFF
TGTGCCAGCAGAGCATGGACCCAATCCAATGAGCAGTTCTTC
>TRBJ2-5|-|TRBV7-2|TRBD1
CASSLGQVTETQYF
TGTGCCAGCAGCCTGGGACAGGTCACGGAGACCCAGTACTTC
>TRBJ1-4|few|TRBV7-6|TRBD1
CASSLEGQGEKLFF
TGTGCCAGCAGCTTAGAGGGACAGGGTGAAAAACTGTTTTTT
>TRBJ1-5|few|TRBV28|-
CASSRGDRIQSNQPQHF
TGTGCCAGCAGTAGGGGAGACAGGATACAGAGCAATCAGCCCCAGCATTTT
>TRBJ2-5|-|TRBV5-4|TRBD2
CASSPTSGGTQETQYF
TGTGCCAGCAGCCCTACTAGCGGGGGTACCCAAGAGACCCAGTACTTC
>TRBJ1-6|-|TRBV14|-
CASSQSLVGSPLHF
TGTGCCAGCAGCCAATCCCTAGTGGGTTCACCCCTCCACTTT
>TRBJ2-5|-|TRBV6-5|-
CASSYSGSYQETQYF
TGTGCCAGCAGTTACTCCGGGTCGTACCAAGAGACCCAGTACTTC
>TRBJ2-3|-|TRBV7-2|TRBD2
CASSPGLAGLSTDTQYF
TGTGCCAGCAGCCCGGGACTAGCGGGTCTTAGCACAGATACGCAGTATTTT
>TRBJ2-3|once|TRBV7-2|-
CASSLLGSTDTQYF
TGTGCCAGCAGCTTACTGGGTAGCACAGATACGCAGTATTTT
>TRBJ1-4|-|TRBV6-1|-
CASSEFPFGAEKLFF
TGTGCCAGCAGTGAATTCCCCTTTGGGGCGGAAAAACTGTTTTTT
>TRBJ2-7|-|TRBV5-8|-
CASSWGAYEQYF
TGTGCCAGCAGCTGGGGAGCCTACGAGCAGTACTTC
>TRBJ1-2|-|TRBV14|TRBD1
CASSHETGTGRSTF
TGTGCCAGCAGCCACGAGACCGGGACAGGACGCTCCACCTTC
>TRBJ2-3|-|TRBV9|-
CASSEPQWAGTSTDTQYF
TGTGCCAGCAGCGAGCCCCAGTGGGCGGGAACTAGCACAGATACGCAGTATTTT
>TRBJ1-1|-|TRBV5-6|-
CASSLDQGPTEAFF
TGTGCCAGCAGCTTGGACCAGGGTCCCACTGAAGCTTTCTTT